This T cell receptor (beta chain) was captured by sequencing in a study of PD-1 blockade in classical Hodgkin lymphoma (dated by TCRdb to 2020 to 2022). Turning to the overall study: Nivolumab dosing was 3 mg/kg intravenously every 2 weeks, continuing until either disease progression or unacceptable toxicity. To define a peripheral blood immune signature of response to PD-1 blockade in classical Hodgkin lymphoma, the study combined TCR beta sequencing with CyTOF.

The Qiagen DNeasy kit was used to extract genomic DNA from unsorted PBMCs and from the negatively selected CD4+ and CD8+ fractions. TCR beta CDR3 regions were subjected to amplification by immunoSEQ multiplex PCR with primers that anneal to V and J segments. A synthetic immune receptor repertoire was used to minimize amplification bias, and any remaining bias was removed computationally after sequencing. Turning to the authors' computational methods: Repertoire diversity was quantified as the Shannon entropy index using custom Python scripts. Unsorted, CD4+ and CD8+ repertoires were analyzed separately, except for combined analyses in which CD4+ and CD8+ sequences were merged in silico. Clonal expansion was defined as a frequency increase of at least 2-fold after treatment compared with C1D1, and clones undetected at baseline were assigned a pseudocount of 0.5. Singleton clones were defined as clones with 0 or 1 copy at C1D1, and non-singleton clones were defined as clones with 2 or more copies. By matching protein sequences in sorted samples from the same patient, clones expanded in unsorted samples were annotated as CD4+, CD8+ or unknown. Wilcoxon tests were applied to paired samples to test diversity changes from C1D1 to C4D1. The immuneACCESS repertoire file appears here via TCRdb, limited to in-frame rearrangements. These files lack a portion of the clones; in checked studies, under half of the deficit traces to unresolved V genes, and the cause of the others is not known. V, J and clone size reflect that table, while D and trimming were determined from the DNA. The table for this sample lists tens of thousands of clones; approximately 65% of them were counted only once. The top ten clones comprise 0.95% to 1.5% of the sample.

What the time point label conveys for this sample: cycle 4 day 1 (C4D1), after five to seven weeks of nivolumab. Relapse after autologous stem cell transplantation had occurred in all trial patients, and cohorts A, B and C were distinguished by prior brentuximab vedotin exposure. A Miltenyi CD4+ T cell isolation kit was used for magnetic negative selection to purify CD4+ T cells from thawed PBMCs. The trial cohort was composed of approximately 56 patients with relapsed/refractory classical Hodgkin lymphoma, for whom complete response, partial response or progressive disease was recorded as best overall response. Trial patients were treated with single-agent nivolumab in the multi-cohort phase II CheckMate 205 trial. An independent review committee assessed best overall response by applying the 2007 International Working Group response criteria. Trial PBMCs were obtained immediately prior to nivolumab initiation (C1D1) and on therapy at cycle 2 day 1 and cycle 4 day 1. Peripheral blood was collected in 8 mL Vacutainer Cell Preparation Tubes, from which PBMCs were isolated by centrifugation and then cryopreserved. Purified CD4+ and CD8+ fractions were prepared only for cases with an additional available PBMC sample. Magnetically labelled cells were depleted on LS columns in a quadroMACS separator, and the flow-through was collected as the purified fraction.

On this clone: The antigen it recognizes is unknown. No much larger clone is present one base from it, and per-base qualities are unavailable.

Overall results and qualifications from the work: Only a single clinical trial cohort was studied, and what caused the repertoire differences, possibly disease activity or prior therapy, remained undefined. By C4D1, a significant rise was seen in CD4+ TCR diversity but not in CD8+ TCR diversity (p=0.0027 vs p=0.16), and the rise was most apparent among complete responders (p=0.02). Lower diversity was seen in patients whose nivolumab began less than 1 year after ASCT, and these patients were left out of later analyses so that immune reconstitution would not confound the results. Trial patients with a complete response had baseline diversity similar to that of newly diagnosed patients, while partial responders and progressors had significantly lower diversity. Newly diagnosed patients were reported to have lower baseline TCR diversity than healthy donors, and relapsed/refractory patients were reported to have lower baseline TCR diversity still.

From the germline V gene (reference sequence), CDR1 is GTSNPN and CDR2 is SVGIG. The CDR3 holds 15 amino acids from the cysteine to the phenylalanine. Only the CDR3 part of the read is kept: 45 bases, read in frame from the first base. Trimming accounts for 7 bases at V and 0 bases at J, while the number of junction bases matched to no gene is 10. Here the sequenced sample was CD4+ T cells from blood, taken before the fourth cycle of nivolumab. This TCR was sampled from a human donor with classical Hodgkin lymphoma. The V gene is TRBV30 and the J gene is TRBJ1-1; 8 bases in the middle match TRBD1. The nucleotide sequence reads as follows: TGTGCCTTCGGACAGGGCTATTCCATGAACACTGAAGCTTTCTTT. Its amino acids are CAFGQGYSMNTEAFF.